This T cell receptor (beta chain) was captured by sequencing in a study of shared clonotypes between healthy human individuals. Study conclusions and caveats: All-four-donor shared clonotypes had higher generation probabilities than non-shared clonotypes did. Larger richness was generally estimated for naive than memory subsets.

Generated by immunoSEQ multiplex PCR, the TCRdb table keeps only in-frame clones and is missing some. Found here are 1,100,000 or so clones, approximately 78% of them singletons; the top ten hold roughly 0.56%. Comment on this clone: The antigen remains unidentified.

Germline-derived CDR1 and CDR2 are MDHEN and SYDVKM. The CDR3 is 14 amino acids. V was trimmed by 4 bases and J by 4 bases, leaving 8 bases between them. The sequenced sample was memory CD4+ T cells from PBMCs. Noted subset: CD45RA-negative fraction. This sequence joins TRBV28 and TRBJ2-6; D gene unclear. The origin of this receptor is a man in his late teens or twenties in good health. Some clones in this sample may be carry-over from other donors' samples. The CDR3 DNA sequence: TGTGCCAGCAGTTCCTCGAGGGGGGCCAACGTCCTGACTTTC. Its protein product is CASSSSRGANVLTF.